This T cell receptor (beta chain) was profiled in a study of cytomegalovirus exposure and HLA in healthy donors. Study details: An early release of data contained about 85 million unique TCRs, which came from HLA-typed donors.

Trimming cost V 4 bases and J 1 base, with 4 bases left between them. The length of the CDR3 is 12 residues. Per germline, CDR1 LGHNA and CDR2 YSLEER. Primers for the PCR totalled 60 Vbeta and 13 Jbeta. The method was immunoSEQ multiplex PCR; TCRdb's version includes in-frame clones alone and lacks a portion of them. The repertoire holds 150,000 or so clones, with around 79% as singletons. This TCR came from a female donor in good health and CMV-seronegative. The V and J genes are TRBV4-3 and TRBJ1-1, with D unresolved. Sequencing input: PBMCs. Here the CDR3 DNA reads TGCGCCAGCAGCCGAGGGAACACTGAAGCTTTCTTT. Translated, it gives CASSRGNTEAFF.